This TCR beta chain was sequenced in a study of shared clonotypes between healthy human individuals. The V and J ends lost 2 bases and 4 bases, in that order; junction bases with no gene match: 6. The germline gives CDR1 SGHRS, CDR2 YFSETQ. The CDR3 has 15 residues. This table comes from immunoSEQ multiplex PCR, and its TCRdb copy is limited to in-frame clones, with some not included. The table includes under 2.5 million clones, approximately 90% detected once. The clonotype was recovered from a man between 18 and 35 years old in good health. Some clones in this sample may be carry-over from other donors' samples. This chain links TRBV5-1 with TRBJ1-1; 9 bases align to TRBD1. The sequenced material came from naive CD4+ T cells from PBMCs. This sample's subset: CD45RA+ positively selected. The CDR3 DNA follows: TGCGCCAGCAGCTTTTCCCGGGACAGGGCCACTGAAGCTTTCTTT. Its translation: CASSFSRDRATEAFF. Full variable domain (rest looked up from reference TRBV5-1 and TRBJ1-1): KAGVTQTPRYLIKTRGQQVTLSCSPISGHRSVSWYQQTPGQGLQFLFEYFSETQRNKGNFPGRFSGRQFSNSRSEMNVSTLELGDSALYLCASSFSRDRATEAFFGQGTRLTVV.